What follows are 9 T cell receptor beta chains derived from one specimen sequenced in a study of T cell repertoires in cytomegalovirus infection. These TCRs' antigens remain unknown. A single record per CDR3 protein comes from TCRdb applying MiXCR to the reads. The profile shows hundreds of thousands of distinct CDR3 sequences, about 33% of them singletons. Sequenced material: cultured PBMCs, taken from culture after CMV antigen stimulation. The receptors stem from a human donor in good health (CMV status not recorded). Some clones in this sample may be carry-over from other donors' samples.

V usage is TRBV5-6 and J usage is TRBJ2-3, with TRBD2 matching 9 bases. J lost 0 bases, V lost 0 bases, and 2 bases had no gene match. Per germline, CDR1 SGHDT and CDR2 YYEEEE. The CDR3 is 16 residues long. The CDR3 DNA reads TGTGCCAGCAGCTTGGATCTAGCGGGGAGCACAGATACGCAGTATTTT. It yields the protein CASSLDLAGSTDTQYF.

This clonotype was counted many times. V gene TRBV7-2 combines with J gene TRBJ2-3; 7 nucleotides match TRBD2. V gave up 2 bases and J gave up 0 bases; unmatched junction bases: 2. Germline assignment: CDR1 SGHTA and CDR2 FQGNSA. The CDR3 covers 15 residues. CDR3 in amino acids: CASSLREASTDTQYF. The CDR3 DNA is TGTGCCAGCAGCTTACGGGAGGCAAGCACAGATACGCAGTATTTT.

V usage is TRBV29-1 and J usage is TRBJ2-1; TRBD1 agrees at 8 bases. Germline V gene data show CDR1 as SQVTM and CDR2 as ANQGSEA. The V and J ends lost 0 bases and 3 bases, in that order; junction bases with no gene match: 1. This CDR3 spans 14 amino acids. CDR3 nucleotides: TGCAGCGTTGAAGAGGACAGGGACTACAATGAGCAGTTCTTC. This sequence encodes CSVEEDRDYNEQFF.

This rearrangement joins TRBV4-3 to TRBJ2-6; tentative D call: TRBD2 (12 bases). The germline gives CDR1 LGHNA, CDR2 YSLEER. V was shortened by 5 bases and J by 1 base, with 36 bases between the two germline ends. The CDR3 has 24 amino acids. The CDR3 DNA sequence: TGCGCCAGCAGCTCCCGGACAGGGGGCTTTCTAGCGGGGGGGTCTGTATCTGGGGCCAACGTCCTGACTTTC. Protein sequence: CASSSRTGGFLAGGSVSGANVLTF.

The chain is built from TRBV20-1 and TRBJ2-1, with a weak D call TRBD2 (5 bases). The germline gives CDR1 DFQATT, CDR2 SNEGSKA (reference sequence). V was pared by 3 bases and J by 8 bases, with 14 bases between. The CDR3 loop spans 13 amino acids. The CDR3 bases are TGCAGTGCTAGCGGAACCGCGGAGGATGAGCAGTTCTTC. Protein sequence: CSASGTAEDEQFF.

A few counts support this clonotype. J is TRBJ1-5 and V is TRBV20-1; 9 positions match TRBD1. The J segment lost 7 bases and the V segment lost 6 bases, leaving 10 bases of the junction unmatched. Germline V lookup: CDR1 DFQATT, CDR2 SNEGSKA (reference sequence). The CDR3 is 14 amino acids. The CDR3, as DNA: TGCAGTGCGGCCGGGACAGGGCTGACACAGCCCCAGCATTTT. It translates to CSAAGTGLTQPQHF.

This clonotype was seen many times. This sequence joins TRBV7-2 and TRBJ1-2; D remains ambiguous. V was shortened by 4 bases and J by 2 bases, with 8 bases between the two germline ends. The germline CDR1 and CDR2 sequences are SGHTA and FQGNSA. CDR3 length: 13 residues. CDR3 protein: CASSYGRNYGYTF. The CDR3 DNA reads as TGTGCCAGCAGCTACGGACGGAACTATGGCTACACCTTC.

V is TRBV4-2 and J is TRBJ2-7; 13 bases are a match to TRBD2. Germline values: CDR1 LGHNA, CDR2 YNFKEQ. J lost 6 bases, V lost 6 bases, and 5 bases had no gene match. The CDR3 loop spans 14 amino acids. CDR3 loop: CASRLLAGGGEQYF. The CDR3 DNA sequence: TGTGCCAGCAGGCTACTAGCGGGGGGGGGCGAGCAGTACTTC.

For the CDR3, the DNA is TGTGCCAGCAGCTTTAGGGTACTAGGAGACACCGGGGAGCTGTTTTTT. As protein: CASSFRVLGDTGELFF. The chain uses TRBV7-2 and TRBJ2-2, with TRBD2 as a possible D gene (5 bases). The V gene lost 3 bases and the J gene lost 3 bases, with 14 bases spanning the gap. The CDR3 loop spans 16 amino acids. Germline V gene sequence: CDR1 SGHTA, CDR2 FQGNSA.